A single sample gave rise to the 23 T cell receptor beta chains below, sequenced in a study of blood T cells in healthy people across ages (dated by TCRdb to between 2014 and 2017). Library preparation employed 5' RACE. A second about 7 to 12 cycle PCR used a sample-barcoded 5' primer and a J-beta primer mix. The public reads were quality trimmed at Q25 with fastp and then assembled into clones with MiXCR by TCRdb, keeping productive beta chains. Duplicate CDR3 protein sequences are folded into a single record with the most common DNA and genes. This sample comprises 1.5 million to 2 million distinct CDR3 sequences, roughly 43% of them detected only once. The ten largest account for more than 20% of the sample. The sample taken for sequencing was blood. Receptors originate from a human donor in good health.

V is TRBV5-1 and J is TRBJ2-3; D perhaps matches TRBD1 (5 bases). The ends were cut back, 2 bases at V and 6 bases at J, with 22 bases in the middle. The CDR3 has 17 amino acids. Germline V CDR1 and CDR2: SGHRS, YFSETQ. CDR3 residues: CASSLHLGADVADTQYF. Written as DNA, the CDR3 is TGCGCCAGCAGCTTACACCTTGGGGCGGACGTTGCGGATACGCAGTATTTT.

This clonotype occurred a few times. The chain recombines TRBV6-4 with TRBJ1-6; D is perhaps TRBD1 (5 bases). The CDR3 length is 15 residues. Trimming took off 8 bases at V and 5 bases at J, with 16 bases between the two ends. Germline assignment: CDR1 MRHNA and CDR2 SNTAGT. In DNA form, the CDR3 reads TGTGCCAGCCTCCCGGGGGGAAGGAATAATTCACCCCTCCACTTT. Protein sequence: CASLPGGRNNSPLHF.

This clonotype was observed a handful of times. This clone may be a read error of a much larger clone one base away. The rearrangement links TRBV29-1 to TRBJ2-7; tentatively, D is TRBD1 or TRBD2 (5 bases each). This CDR3 spans 11 amino acids. Germline V gene data show CDR1 as SQVTM and CDR2 as ANQGSEA. V lost 0 bases, J lost 5 bases, and 5 bases lay in between. The CDR3 DNA is TGCAGCGTTGAAGAGGGGGACGAGCAGTACTTC. This encodes CSVEEGDEQYF.

V is TRBV10-3 and J is TRBJ2-3, with TRBD1 identical over 10 bases. CDR3 length: 16 residues. The germline V gene has CDR1 ENHRY and CDR2 SYGVKD. V lost 2 bases and J lost 1; bases outside the gene matches: 3. The CDR3 DNA reads as TGTGCCATCAGTGAGCCAGGGACAGGGGGCACAGATACGCAGTATTTT. Translating it yields CAISEPGTGGTDTQYF.

In this sample, this clonotype turned up once. V is TRBV6-1 and J is TRBJ1-5; perhaps TRBD1 as D (5 bases). V gave up 6 bases and J gave up 5 bases, with 23 bases separating them. CDR3 length: 17 amino acids. Germline lookup yields CDR1 MNHNS and CDR2 SASEGT. CDR3 protein: CASSPTAGGLGDQPQHF. CDR3 coding DNA: TGTGCCAGCAGCCCAACGGCGGGAGGGCTGGGGGATCAGCCCCAGCATTTT.

This clonotype was picked up a small number of times. Here the CDR3 DNA reads TGTGCCAGCAGCCAACTAGCGGGGCAGTTCTCCGAGCAGTACTTC. It is translated as CASSQLAGQFSEQYF. The V and J genes are TRBV4-2 and TRBJ2-5; TRBD2 matches at 9 bases. Gene TRBJ2-7 matches the end of the DNA better, so the J call may be wrong. CDR1 LGHNA and CDR2 YNFKEQ come from the germline V gene. CDR3 length: 15 amino acids.

This clonotype was counted a few times. The V gene is TRBV27, the J gene TRBJ2-1; the D gene could be TRBD1 or TRBD2 (5 bases each). CDR1 and CDR2 from the germline V gene are MNHEY and SMNVEV (reference sequence). This CDR3 is 18 amino acids long. Trimming pared 6 bases from V and 0 bases from J, leaving 21 bases between. The CDR3 DNA sequence: TGTGCCAGCAGCCGTTTGATAAGCTGGGACGACTCCTACAATGAGCAGTTCTTC. It encodes CASSRLISWDDSYNEQFF.

The rearrangement links TRBV9 to TRBJ2-1; 9 bases agree with TRBD2. Germline trimming cut 0 bases from V and 4 bases from J; bases unmatched to any gene: 8. Germline CDR1 and CDR2: SGDLS and YYNGEE. CDR3 size: 17 residues. CDR3 amino acids: CASSVASGAAVYNEQFF. Here the CDR3 DNA reads TGTGCCAGCAGCGTAGCTAGCGGGGCCGCCGTATACAATGAGCAGTTCTTC.

This clonotype turned up a few times. The chain recombines TRBV20-1 with TRBJ2-3, with D possibly being TRBD1 (5 bases). CDR1 and CDR2 (germline): DFQATT, SNEGSKA (reference sequence). The CDR3 runs 13 residues. V lost 3 bases to trimming and J lost 3 bases, with 10 bases between them. CDR3 residues: CSARAGHTDTQYF. DNA of the CDR3: TGCAGTGCTAGGGCAGGGCATACAGATACGCAGTATTTT.

The chain links TRBV19 to TRBJ2-7; TRBD2 matches at 9 bases. The CDR3 extends over 16 amino acids. CDR1 is LNHDA, CDR2 SQIVND, per germline (reference sequence). The junction had 8 bases not matched to a gene; V was cut back by 5 bases and J by 0 bases. This CDR3 reads CASSAPASGASYEQYF. The CDR3 DNA reads as TGTGCCAGTAGTGCCCCGGCTAGCGGGGCCTCCTACGAGCAGTACTTC. Complete variable domain (other parts from reference TRBV19 and TRBJ2-7): DGGITQSPKYLFRKEGQNVTLSCEQNLNHDAMYWYRQDPGQGLRLIYYSQIVNDFQKGDIAEGYSVSREKKESFPLTVTSAQKNPTAFYLCASSAPASGASYEQYFGPGTRLTVT.

This clonotype showed up just a few times. The rearrangement uses TRBV6-5 and TRBJ1-1; D remains unclear. Germline values: CDR1 MNHEY, CDR2 SVGAGI. V lost 2 bases and J lost 4, with 29 bases in between. This CDR3 spans 20 amino acids. This chain's CDR3 is CASSYPNPLGPVHSSTEAFF. The CDR3 DNA reads as TGTGCCAGCAGTTACCCGAACCCGCTCGGCCCCGTTCATTCATCCACTGAAGCTTTCTTT.

The V call is TRBV7-9, the J call TRBJ2-1, with D uncertain. In germline, CDR1 is SEHNR, CDR2 FQNEAQ (reference sequence). Trimming stripped 3 bases from V and 9 bases from J, with 12 bases between. The CDR3 consists of 13 residues. Written as DNA, the CDR3 is TGTGCCAGCAGCTTGACCCGACATAGTGAGCAGTTCTTC. Its translation is CASSLTRHSEQFF.

This clonotype appeared a few times. The junction departs from germline at one end; a sequencing error may be responsible. CDR3 DNA sequence: TGTGCCAGCAGTTTAGAGGGGGGGGCCTTTGATGAGCAGTTCTTC. It specifies CASSLEGGAFDEQFF. The chain couples TRBV7-9 to TRBJ2-1; perhaps TRBD2 as D (7 bases). CDR1 and CDR2 from the germline V gene are SEHNR and FQNEAQ (reference sequence). This CDR3 is built from 15 residues.

This clonotype was counted once. At one of its ends the junction is not consistent with the germline gene, which may arise from a read error. The chain joins TRBV10-3 to TRBJ2-1, with D hard to call. This CDR3 contains 14 residues. The germline gives CDR1 ENHRY, CDR2 SYGVKD. In nucleotides, the CDR3 is TGTGCCTTCAGTGTCCCCGGTGGTAGATGGGAGCAGTTCTTC. It encodes CAFSVPGGRWEQFF.

This chain links TRBV5-1 with TRBJ1-1; 8 positions agree with TRBD1. V dropped 4 bases and J dropped 2; count of bases not matched to a gene: 4. Germline V gene sequence: CDR1 SGHRS, CDR2 YFSETQ. This CDR3 has 14 residues. The CDR3 bases are TGCGCCAGCAGCGAGGGACAGGCCAACACTGAAGCTTTCTTT. This encodes CASSEGQANTEAFF.

The sample holds one count of this clonotype. The chain links TRBV6-5 to TRBJ1-2; perhaps TRBD1 as D (5 bases). Germline-derived CDR1 and CDR2 are MNHEY and SVGAGI. The ends were cut back, 0 bases at V and 6 bases at J, with 8 bases in the middle. The CDR3 has 13 residues. CDR3 sequence: CASSYSGDHGYTF. CDR3 in DNA: TGTGCCAGCAGTTACTCAGGGGACCATGGCTACACCTTC.

This clonotype appeared a few times. CDR3 loop: CSAGTRGEKLFF. CDR3 nucleotides: TGCAGTGCGGGGACCCGGGGTGAAAAACTGTTTTTT. This chain links TRBV20-1 with TRBJ1-4; tentatively, D is TRBD1 (5 bases). Trimming removed 6 bases at V and 7 bases at J, with 12 bases between. The CDR3 runs 12 residues. Germline-derived CDR1 and CDR2 are DFQATT and SNEGSKA (reference sequence).

The chain employs TRBV6-1 and TRBJ2-5; TRBD1 matches at 7 bases. The end of the DNA aligns better with TRBJ2-7, so the J call may be wrong. This CDR3 is built from 12 residues. CDR1 and CDR2 (germline): MNHNS, SASEGT. The CDR3 sequence: CASRTGYHEQYF. As DNA, the CDR3 is TGTGCCAGCAGGACAGGGTACCACGAGCAGTACTTC.

The chain couples TRBV10-3 to TRBJ2-5, with TRBD1 identical over 7 bases. The germline gives CDR1 ENHRY, CDR2 SYGVKD. The CDR3 length is 13 residues. V shed 4 bases, J shed 11 bases, and the junction held 10 bases outside the gene matches. The CDR3 DNA sequence: TGTGCCATCAGTGGAGCCCTTCAGGGGGAGCAGTACTTC. Its translation is CAISGALQGEQYF.

V and J are TRBV4-1 and TRBJ2-1; 7 positions match TRBD2. This CDR3 has 16 residues. The germline V gene encodes CDR1 MGHRA and CDR2 YSYEKL. V dropped 3 bases and J dropped 3; count of bases not matched to a gene: 8. The CDR3 bases are TGCGCCAGCAGCCATGCTGGGGGGGTACTCTACAATGAGCAGTTCTTC. This translates into CASSHAGGVLYNEQFF.

The V and J genes are TRBV7-6 and TRBJ2-5; possibly TRBD1 for D (6 bases). The CDR3 is 17 residues long. Germline-derived CDR1 and CDR2 are SGHVS and FNYEAQ. The V and J ends lost 0 bases and 11 bases respectively, with 25 bases between them. The CDR3 is CASSLALTQGIINEQYF. CDR3 nucleotide sequence: TGTGCCAGCAGCTTAGCCCTCACACAGGGTATAATAAATGAGCAGTACTTC.

The chain employs TRBV20-1 and TRBJ2-5, with D possibly called TRBD1 or TRBD2 (5 bases each). CDR1 is DFQATT and CDR2 is SNEGSKA in the germline V gene (reference sequence). This CDR3 contains 14 residues. The V end was cut by 6 bases, the J end by 4 bases, with 18 bases between. Written as DNA, the CDR3 is TGCAGTGCCCCCCGGCCGGGGCCAGGAGAGACCCAGTACTTC. Protein product: CSAPRPGPGETQYF.

V and J are TRBV30 and TRBJ2-4, with 8 positions matching TRBD2. The junction had 0 bases not matched to a gene; V was cut back by 2 bases and J by 9 bases. The CDR3 sequence is 11 residues long. From germline, CDR1 is GTSNPN and CDR2 SVGIG (reference sequence). CDR3 nucleotide sequence: TGTGCCTGGAGTAGCGGGAGCATTCAGTACTTC. Residues: CAWSSGSIQYF.